The 27 T cell receptor beta chains below all came from one sample that was sequenced in a study of blood T cell repertoires in COVID-19. Produced via immunoSEQ multiplex PCR; TCRdb's table is partial and in-frame only. The table shows about 230,000 clones, with less than 90% occurring only once. The sequenced material came from peripheral blood. These receptors all come from a woman in her seventies with active or convalescent COVID-19.

In DNA, the CDR3 is TGTGCCAGCAGCCCCCGGACTAGCCCGAACACCGGGGAGCTGTTTTTT. This sequence encodes CASSPRTSPNTGELFF. V usage is TRBV3-1 (or the pseudogene TRBV3-2) and J usage is TRBJ2-2; 8 nucleotides align to TRBD2. The germline V gene has CDR1 LGHDT and CDR2 YNNKEL (reference sequence). V lost 4 bases and J lost 0; bases outside the gene matches: 4. The CDR3 spans 16 residues.

V is TRBV19 and J is TRBJ1-6, with TRBD1 identical over 9 bases. Germline loops: CDR1 LNHDA, CDR2 SQIVND (reference sequence). The CDR3 runs to 14 residues. V trimming: 7 bases; J trimming: 7 bases; junction bases outside the gene matches: 5. The CDR3 DNA sequence: TGTGCCAGTACCACGACAGGGGGGAATTCACCCCTCCACTTT. Amino acids: CASTTTGGNSPLHF.

The chain has TRBV19 and TRBJ2-2; weak D call: TRBD2 (6 bases). Germline V gene sequence: CDR1 LNHDA, CDR2 SQIVND (reference sequence). The CDR3 has 14 amino acids. Trimming left V 8 bases short and J 5 bases short, with 15 bases between. CDR3 bases: TGTGCCAGTCTGGGGCGGGGTGAGACCGGGGAGCTGTTTTTT. Translation: CASLGRGETGELFF.

J is TRBJ1-3 and V is TRBV7-9; D is unclear. V shed 0 bases and J shed 2 bases, with 8 bases lying between them. In germline, CDR1 is SEHNR, CDR2 FQNEAQ (reference sequence). This CDR3 spans 15 amino acids. The CDR3 DNA sequence: TGTGCCAGCAGCTTAGCGGGGAGGGCTGGAAACACCATATATTTT. Residues: CASSLAGRAGNTIYF.

This clone has just one count. This chain joins TRBV11-3 and TRBJ2-1; 9 bases are a match to TRBD2. The CDR3 loop spans 13 amino acids. CDR1 SGHNT and CDR2 YENEEA come from the germline V gene. The V and J ends lost 3 bases and 8 bases, in that order; junction bases with no gene match: 2. The CDR3 sequence: CASSFGTSYEQFF. In DNA form, the CDR3 reads TGTGCCAGCAGCTTCGGGACTAGCTATGAGCAGTTCTTC.

This chain joins TRBV6-4 and TRBJ1-5; 8 nucleotides line up with TRBD1. V was pared by 7 bases and J by 9 bases, with 8 bases of the junction left unmatched. Germline values: CDR1 MRHNA, CDR2 SNTAGT. This CDR3 comprises 13 residues. CDR3 amino acids: CASNQQGGRPQHF. CDR3 DNA sequence: TGTGCCAGCAACCAACAGGGGGGGCGGCCCCAGCATTTT.

The chain employs TRBV6-5 and TRBJ2-5; a possible D gene is TRBD1 (7 bases). In germline, CDR1 is MNHEY, CDR2 SVGAGI. V lost 0 bases to trimming and J lost 5 bases, with 16 bases between them. The CDR3 covers 16 residues. For the CDR3, the DNA is TGTGCCAGCAGTTACTCGGCGGAGGGGGCGGGGGAGACCCAGTACTTC. Translated: CASSYSAEGAGETQYF.

To note about this clone: Other DNA variants within this sample encode the same CDR3. The gene calls are TRBV28 and TRBJ2-7, with no clear D. Trimming left V 4 bases short and J 0 bases short, with 10 bases between. The V gene's germline CDR1 is MDHEN and CDR2 SYDVKM. The CDR3 totals 14 residues. The CDR3 loop is CASSSSTGSYEQYF. The DNA of the CDR3 is TGTGCCAGCAGTTCGTCCACGGGCTCCTACGAGCAGTACTTC.

This clone showed up many times. The rearrangement links TRBV7-9 to TRBJ2-2; D remains unclear. Germline CDR1 is SEHNR and CDR2 is FQNEAQ (reference sequence). V shed 4 bases and J shed 3 bases, with 9 bases lying between them. This CDR3 is 14 amino acids long. This CDR3 reads CASSSNIYTGELFF. The CDR3 DNA sequence: TGTGCCAGCAGCTCCAACATATACACCGGGGAGCTGTTTTTT.

The table lists this clone with a few counts. The gene calls are TRBV5-1 and TRBJ2-3; possible D gene TRBD2, 7 bases. Between the trimmed V and J ends, which lost 2 bases and 3 bases, there was a span of 16 bases. This CDR3 contains 16 residues. Germline V gene lookup returns CDR1 SGHRS and CDR2 YFSETQ. Here the CDR3 DNA reads TGCGCCAGCAGCTTTTTATATCGGGGGGCAACAGATACGCAGTATTTT. Translating it yields CASSFLYRGATDTQYF.

This rearrangement joins TRBV28 to TRBJ2-5, with D possibly being TRBD2 (5 bases). The CDR3 runs 12 residues. Trimming cost V 6 bases and J 6 bases, with 11 bases left between them. Germline V gene data show CDR1 as MDHEN and CDR2 as SYDVKM. The CDR3 loop is CASSLDLKTQYF. CDR3 in DNA: TGTGCCAGCAGCCTGGACTTGAAGACCCAGTACTTC.

The J gene is TRBJ1-2, the V gene TRBV4-1; 10 nucleotides match TRBD1. With V trimmed by 3 bases and J by 3 bases, 4 bases remained unmatched. CDR1 and CDR2 (germline): MGHRA, YSYEKL. There are 15 residues in the CDR3. CDR3 DNA: TGCGCCAGCAGCCAGACCGGGACAGGGGACTATGGCTACACCTTC. It specifies CASSQTGTGDYGYTF.

This chain links TRBV28 with TRBJ2-7; 10 nucleotides align to TRBD1. Trimming removed 4 bases from V and 3 bases from J; junction bases left unmatched: 12. CDR1 is MDHEN, CDR2 SYDVKM, per germline. The CDR3 consists of 17 residues. The CDR3 DNA is TGTGCCAGCAGTTCACCCCCCGGGACAGGGGAGAGCTACGAGCAGTACTTC. Protein sequence: CASSSPPGTGESYEQYF. Based on the CDR3 plus reference TRBV28 and TRBJ2-7, the full variable domain is DVKVTQSSRYLVKRTGEKVFLECVQDMDHENMFWYRQDPGLGLRLIYFSYDVKMKEKGDIPEGYSVSREKKERFSLILESASTNQTSMYLCASSSPPGTGESYEQYFGPGTRLTVT.

The chain is built from TRBV5-1 and TRBJ2-1, with 8 positions matching TRBD2. There are 15 residues in the CDR3. Germline assignment: CDR1 SGHRS and CDR2 YFSETQ. V was pared by 0 bases and J by 2 bases, with 1 base of the junction left unmatched. DNA of the CDR3: TGCGCCAGCAGCTTGGCGGGAGGGACCTACAATGAGCAGTTCTTC. Its protein product is CASSLAGGTYNEQFF. The full variable domain, completed using reference TRBV5-1 and TRBJ2-1, is KAGVTQTPRYLIKTRGQQVTLSCSPISGHRSVSWYQQTPGQGLQFLFEYFSETQRNKGNFPGRFSGRQFSNSRSEMNVSTLELGDSALYLCASSLAGGTYNEQFFGPGTRLTVL.

V is TRBV9 and J is TRBJ1-5; TRBD1 might be the D (5 bases). The CDR3 is 14 residues long. CDR1 and CDR2 (germline): SGDLS, YYNGEE. Deletions cut 0 bases from V and 1 base from J, with 5 bases between. CDR3 sequence: CASSVGQSNQPQHF. The CDR3 DNA sequence: TGTGCCAGCAGCGTAGGACAGAGCAATCAGCCCCAGCATTTT.

The chain combines TRBV2 with TRBJ1-4; D uncertain. CDR3 length: 12 residues. Looked up from germline, CDR1 is SNHLY and CDR2 is FYNNEI. With 6 bases removed from V and 7 bases from J, the gap between germline ends came to 9 bases. This CDR3 reads CASRPAGEKLFF. The CDR3 DNA is TGTGCCAGCAGACCTGCGGGTGAAAAACTGTTTTTT.

The J gene is TRBJ2-1, the V gene TRBV2, with D perhaps matching TRBD2 (5 bases). V shed 10 bases and J shed 8 bases, with 18 bases lying between them. The CDR3 has 13 residues. Germline V lookup: CDR1 SNHLY, CDR2 FYNNEI. CDR3 amino acids: CATLKGVLDEQFF. CDR3 bases: TGTGCCACCTTAAAGGGAGTATTGGATGAGCAGTTCTTC.

The chain employs TRBV28 and TRBJ2-2, with 7 positions matching TRBD1. The ends lost 5 bases at V and 7 bases at J; junction bases unmatched: 13. Germline CDR1 reads MDHEN; CDR2 reads SYDVKM. This CDR3 comprises 16 residues. CDR3 DNA: TGTGCCAGCAGTGCGGCCGGGACAGTGGTGCTCGGGGAGCTGTTTTTT. Its protein is CASSAAGTVVLGELFF.

The V and J genes are TRBV7-2 and TRBJ1-2; no reliable D call. Trimming shortened V by 4 bases and J by 7 bases, and 19 bases separated the two germline ends. Germline lookup yields CDR1 SGHTA and CDR2 FQGNSA. This CDR3 has 15 residues. Here the CDR3 DNA reads TGTGCCAGCAGCTCCGATCGGACGGGGAGTGGTGGCTACACCTTC. This encodes CASSSDRTGSGGYTF.

The chain links TRBV7-2 to TRBJ1-5, with TRBD1 as a possible D gene (6 bases). V lost 4 bases to trimming and J lost 1 base, with 11 bases between them. Germline lookup yields CDR1 SGHTA and CDR2 FQGNSA. CDR3 length: 15 amino acids. The CDR3 region is CASSSMTGSNQPQHF. DNA for the CDR3: TGTGCCAGCAGCTCCATGACAGGAAGCAATCAGCCCCAGCATTTT. The variable domain in full, completed from reference TRBV7-2 and TRBJ1-5, reads GAGVSQSPSNKVTEKGKDVELRCDPISGHTALYWYRQSLGQGLEFLIYFQGNSAPDKSGLPSDRFSAERTGGSVSTLTIQRTQQEDSAVYLCASSSMTGSNQPQHFGDGTRLSIL.

This sequence joins TRBV7-2 and TRBJ2-5; D is perhaps TRBD2 (5 bases). Trimming removed 1 base from V and 0 bases from J, with 6 bases in between. The length of the CDR3 is 14 residues. The germline gives CDR1 SGHTA, CDR2 FQGNSA. The CDR3 is CASSLGRHQETQYF. The CDR3 DNA reads TGTGCCAGCAGCTTAGGGAGGCACCAAGAGACCCAGTACTTC.

This clone was counted a few times. J is TRBJ2-5 and V is TRBV5-4; the match to TRBD2 covers 10 bases. In germline, CDR1 is SGHNT, CDR2 YYREEE (reference sequence). J gave up 2 bases and V 1 base, and 5 bases lay outside the gene matches. This CDR3 is built from 16 residues. The CDR3 DNA follows: TGTGCCAGCAGCTTGTTGGTAGCGGGGGGTCAAGAGACCCAGTACTTC. The encoded protein is CASSLLVAGGQETQYF.

This clone was recorded once. The V gene is TRBV4-3, the J gene TRBJ1-1; D remains unclear. This CDR3 contains 15 residues. Germline CDR1 LGHNA, CDR2 YSLEER. Trimming cost V 4 bases and J 3 bases, with 15 bases left between them. The CDR3 is CASSPGTGFDTEAFF. The CDR3 bases are TGCGCCAGCAGCCCTGGTACGGGATTTGACACTGAAGCTTTCTTT.

The chain is built from TRBV6-6 and TRBJ2-1; TRBD1 agrees at 7 bases. The V and J ends lost 8 bases and 3 bases, in that order; junction bases with no gene match: 4. The CDR3 spans 13 residues. CDR1 is MNHNY and CDR2 is SVGAGI in the germline V gene (reference sequence). The CDR3 spells CASHRDSYNEQFF. For the CDR3, the DNA is TGTGCCAGCCACCGGGACAGCTACAATGAGCAGTTCTTC.

V usage is TRBV4-2 and J usage is TRBJ2-3; D not certain. Trimming cost V 2 bases and J 6 bases, with 3 bases left between them. Germline lookup yields CDR1 LGHNA and CDR2 YNFKEQ. CDR3 length equals 11 residues. The CDR3 reads CASSQLDTQYF. The CDR3 region has the DNA TGTGCCAGCAGCCAACTGGATACGCAGTATTTT.

This chain joins TRBV30 and TRBJ2-6; D remains ambiguous. V was clipped by 5 bases and J by 0 bases, with 11 bases between them. In germline, CDR1 is GTSNPN, CDR2 SVGIG (reference sequence). The CDR3 runs to 15 residues. CDR3 in DNA: TGTGCCTGGGGACGGGTTAGCTCTGGGGCCAACGTCCTGACTTTC. Amino acids: CAWGRVSSGANVLTF.

This clone was seen a few times. This chain connects TRBV28 to TRBJ2-3, with 11 positions matching TRBD2. V lost 6 bases, J lost 4 bases, and 18 bases stayed unmatched. This CDR3 has 19 amino acids. Germline loops: CDR1 MDHEN, CDR2 SYDVKM. Written as DNA, the CDR3 is TGTGCCAGCAGCAACAAAGTGGGAACTAGCGGGAGTCCGCCAGATACGCAGTATTTT. Translation gives CASSNKVGTSGSPPDTQYF. The entire variable domain, with the rest obtained from reference TRBV28 and TRBJ2-3, is as follows: DVKVTQSSRYLVKRTGEKVFLECVQDMDHENMFWYRQDPGLGLRLIYFSYDVKMKEKGDIPEGYSVSREKKERFSLILESASTNQTSMYLCASSNKVGTSGSPPDTQYFGPGTRLTVL.